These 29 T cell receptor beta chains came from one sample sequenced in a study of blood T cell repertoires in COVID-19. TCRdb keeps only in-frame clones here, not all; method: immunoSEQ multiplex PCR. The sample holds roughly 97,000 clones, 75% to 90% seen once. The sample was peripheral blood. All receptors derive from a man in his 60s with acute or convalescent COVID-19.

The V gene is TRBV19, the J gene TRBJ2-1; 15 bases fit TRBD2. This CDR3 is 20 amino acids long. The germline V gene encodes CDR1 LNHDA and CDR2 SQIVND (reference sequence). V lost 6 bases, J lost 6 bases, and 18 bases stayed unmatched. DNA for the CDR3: TGTGCCAGTAGCCCAGGGACTAGCGGGAGGAGGGGGTTGGGTGTCAATGAGCAGTTCTTC. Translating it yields CASSPGTSGRRGLGVNEQFF.

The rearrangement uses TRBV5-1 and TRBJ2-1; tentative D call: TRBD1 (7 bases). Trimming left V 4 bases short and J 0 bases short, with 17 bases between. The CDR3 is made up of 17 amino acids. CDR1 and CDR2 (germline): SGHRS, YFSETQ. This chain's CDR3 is CASSLQGGGSSYNEQFF. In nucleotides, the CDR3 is TGCGCCAGCAGCCTGCAGGGGGGTGGAAGCTCCTACAATGAGCAGTTCTTC.

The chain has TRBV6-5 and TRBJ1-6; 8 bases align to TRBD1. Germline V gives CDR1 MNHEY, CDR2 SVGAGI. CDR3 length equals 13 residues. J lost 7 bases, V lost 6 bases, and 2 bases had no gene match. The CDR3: CASSWTGNSPLHF. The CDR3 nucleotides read TGTGCCAGCAGCTGGACAGGGAATTCACCCCTCCACTTT.

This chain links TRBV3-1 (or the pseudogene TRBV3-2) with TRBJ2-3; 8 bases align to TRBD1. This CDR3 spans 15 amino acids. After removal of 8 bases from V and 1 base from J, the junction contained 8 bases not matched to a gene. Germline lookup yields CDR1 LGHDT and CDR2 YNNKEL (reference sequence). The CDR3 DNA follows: TGTGCCAGCCAGACCAGGGGGCTCGGCACAGATACGCAGTATTTT. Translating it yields CASQTRGLGTDTQYF.

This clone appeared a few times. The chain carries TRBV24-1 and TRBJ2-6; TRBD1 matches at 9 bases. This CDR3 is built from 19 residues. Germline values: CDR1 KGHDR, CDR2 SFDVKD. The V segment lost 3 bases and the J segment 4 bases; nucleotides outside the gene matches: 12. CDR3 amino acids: CATSDRTGDATGGANVLTF. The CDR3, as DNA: TGTGCCACCAGTGATCGGACAGGGGACGCCACGGGGGGGGCCAACGTCCTGACTTTC.

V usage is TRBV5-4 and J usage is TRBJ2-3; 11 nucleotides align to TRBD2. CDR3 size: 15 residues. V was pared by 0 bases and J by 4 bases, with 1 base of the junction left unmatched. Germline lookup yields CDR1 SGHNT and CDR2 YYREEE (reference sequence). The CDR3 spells CASSLVGLAADTQYF. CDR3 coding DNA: TGTGCCAGCAGCTTGGTGGGACTAGCGGCAGATACGCAGTATTTT.

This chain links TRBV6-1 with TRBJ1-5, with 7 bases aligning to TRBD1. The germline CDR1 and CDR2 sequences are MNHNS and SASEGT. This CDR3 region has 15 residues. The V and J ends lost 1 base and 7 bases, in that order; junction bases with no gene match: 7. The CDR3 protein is CASSEGSQGLQPQHF. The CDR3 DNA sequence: TGTGCCAGCAGTGAAGGCTCACAGGGGCTCCAGCCCCAGCATTTT.

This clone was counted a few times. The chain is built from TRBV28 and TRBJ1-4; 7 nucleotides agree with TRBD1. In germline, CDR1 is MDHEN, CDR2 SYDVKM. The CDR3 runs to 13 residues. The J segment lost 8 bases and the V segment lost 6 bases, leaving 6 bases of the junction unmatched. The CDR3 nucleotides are TGTGCCAGCAGCCTGACAGGGTACGAAAAACTGTTTTTT. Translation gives CASSLTGYEKLFF.

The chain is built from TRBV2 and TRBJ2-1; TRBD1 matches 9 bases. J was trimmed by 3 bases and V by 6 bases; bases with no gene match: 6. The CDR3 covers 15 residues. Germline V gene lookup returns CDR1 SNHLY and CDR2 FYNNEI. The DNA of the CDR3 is TGTGCCAGCAGCCTGCTGGGACAGGGCTACAATGAGCAGTTCTTC. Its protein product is CASSLLGQGYNEQFF.

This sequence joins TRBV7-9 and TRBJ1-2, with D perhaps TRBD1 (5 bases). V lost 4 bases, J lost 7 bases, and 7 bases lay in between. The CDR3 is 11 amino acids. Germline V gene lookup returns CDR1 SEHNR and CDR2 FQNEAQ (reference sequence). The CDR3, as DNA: TGTGCCAGCAGCTCAGGGTTTGGCTACACCTTC. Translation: CASSSGFGYTF.

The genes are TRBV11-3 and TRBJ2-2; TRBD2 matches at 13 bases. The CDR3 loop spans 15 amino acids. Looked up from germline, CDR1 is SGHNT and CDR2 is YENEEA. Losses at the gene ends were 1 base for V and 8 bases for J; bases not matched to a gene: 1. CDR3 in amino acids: CASSLGGLAGGELFF. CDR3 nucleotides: TGTGCCAGCAGCTTAGGGGGACTAGCGGGAGGGGAGCTGTTTTTT.

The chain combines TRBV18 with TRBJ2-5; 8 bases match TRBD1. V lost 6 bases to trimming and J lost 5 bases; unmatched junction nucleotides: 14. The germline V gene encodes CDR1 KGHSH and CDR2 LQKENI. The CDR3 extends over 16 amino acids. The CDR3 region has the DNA TGTGCCAGCTCCCAACAGGGGGTGGGGGCACTGGAGACCCAGTACTTC. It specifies CASSQQGVGALETQYF.

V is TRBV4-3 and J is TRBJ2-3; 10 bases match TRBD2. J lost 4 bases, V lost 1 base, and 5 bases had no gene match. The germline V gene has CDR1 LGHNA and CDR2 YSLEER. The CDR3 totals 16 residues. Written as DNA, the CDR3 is TGCGCCAGCAGCCAAGCTAGCGGGAGAGCCGCAGATACGCAGTATTTT. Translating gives CASSQASGRAADTQYF.

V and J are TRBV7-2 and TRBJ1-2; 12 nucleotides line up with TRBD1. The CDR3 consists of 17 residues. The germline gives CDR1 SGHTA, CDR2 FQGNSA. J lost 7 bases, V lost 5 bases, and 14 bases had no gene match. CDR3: CASSKPPGGTGGPGYTF. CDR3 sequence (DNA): TGTGCCAGCAGCAAACCCCCAGGGGGGACAGGGGGCCCTGGCTACACCTTC.

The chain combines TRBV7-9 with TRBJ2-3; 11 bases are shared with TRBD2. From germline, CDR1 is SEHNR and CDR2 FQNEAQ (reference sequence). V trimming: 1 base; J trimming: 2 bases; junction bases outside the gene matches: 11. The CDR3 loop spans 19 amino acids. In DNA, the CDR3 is TGTGCCAGCAGCTTAGGGGGGACTAGCGGATATACCGTCACAGATACGCAGTATTTT. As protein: CASSLGGTSGYTVTDTQYF.

CDR3 nucleotides: TGTGCCAGCAGTTTACCGGGTTCCTCCTCTAACTATGGCTACACCTTC. This sequence encodes CASSLPGSSSNYGYTF. This rearrangement joins TRBV28 to TRBJ1-2; no reliable D call. V lost 2 bases, J lost 0 bases, and 13 bases lay in between. Germline V CDR1 and CDR2: MDHEN, SYDVKM. The CDR3 contains 16 residues.

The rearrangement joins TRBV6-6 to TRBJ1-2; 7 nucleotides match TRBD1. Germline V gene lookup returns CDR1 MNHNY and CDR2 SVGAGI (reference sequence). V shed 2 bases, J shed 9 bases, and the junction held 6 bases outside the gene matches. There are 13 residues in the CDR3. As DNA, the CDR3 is TGTGCCAGCAGTTACGACAGGGCGGTGCGCTACACCTTC. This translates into CASSYDRAVRYTF.

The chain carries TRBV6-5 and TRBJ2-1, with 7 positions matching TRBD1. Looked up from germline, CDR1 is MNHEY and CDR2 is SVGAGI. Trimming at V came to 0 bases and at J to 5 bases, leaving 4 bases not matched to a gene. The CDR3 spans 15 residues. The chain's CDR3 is CASSYSRTGDNEQFF. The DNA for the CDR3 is TGTGCCAGCAGTTACTCGAGGACAGGAGACAATGAGCAGTTCTTC.

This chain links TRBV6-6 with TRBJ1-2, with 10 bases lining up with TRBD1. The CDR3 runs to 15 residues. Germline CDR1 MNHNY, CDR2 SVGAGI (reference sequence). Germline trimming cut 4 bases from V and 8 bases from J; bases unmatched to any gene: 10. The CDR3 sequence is CASSFTWGQGSGYTF. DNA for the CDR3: TGTGCCAGCAGTTTCACCTGGGGACAGGGGAGCGGCTACACCTTC.

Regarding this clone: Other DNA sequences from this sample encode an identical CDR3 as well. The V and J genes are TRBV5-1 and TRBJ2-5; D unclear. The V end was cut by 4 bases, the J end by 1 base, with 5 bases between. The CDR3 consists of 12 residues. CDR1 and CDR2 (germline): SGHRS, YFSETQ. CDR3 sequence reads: CASSLSQETQYF. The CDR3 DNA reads TGCGCCAGCAGCCTGAGCCAAGAGACCCAGTACTTC. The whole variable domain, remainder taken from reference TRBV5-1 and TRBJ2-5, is KAGVTQTPRYLIKTRGQQVTLSCSPISGHRSVSWYQQTPGQGLQFLFEYFSETQRNKGNFPGRFSGRQFSNSRSEMNVSTLELGDSALYLCASSLSQETQYFGPGTRLLVL.

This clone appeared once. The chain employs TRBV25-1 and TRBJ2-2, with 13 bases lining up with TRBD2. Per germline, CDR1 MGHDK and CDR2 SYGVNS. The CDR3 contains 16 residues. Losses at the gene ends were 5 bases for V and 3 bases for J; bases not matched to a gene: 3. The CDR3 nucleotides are TGTGCCAGCAGTCTGGGACTAGCGGGACACACCGGGGAGCTGTTTTTT. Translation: CASSLGLAGHTGELFF. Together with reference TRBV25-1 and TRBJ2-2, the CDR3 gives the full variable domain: EADIYQTPRYLVIGTGKKITLECSQTMGHDKMYWYQQDPGMELHLIHYSYGVNSTEKGDLSSESTVSRIRTEHFPLTLESARPSHTSQYLCASSLGLAGHTGELFFGEGSRLTVL.

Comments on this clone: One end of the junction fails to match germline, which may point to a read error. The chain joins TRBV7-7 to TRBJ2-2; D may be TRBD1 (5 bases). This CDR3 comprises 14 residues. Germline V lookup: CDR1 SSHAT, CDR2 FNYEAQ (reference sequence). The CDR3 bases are TGTGCTAGCAGGAAGGACACCAACACCGGGGAGCTGTTTTTT. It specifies CASRKDTNTGELFF.

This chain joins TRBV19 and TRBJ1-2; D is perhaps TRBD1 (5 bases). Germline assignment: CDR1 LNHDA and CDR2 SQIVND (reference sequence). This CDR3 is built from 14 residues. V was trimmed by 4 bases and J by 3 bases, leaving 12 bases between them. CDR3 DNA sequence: TGTGCCAGTAGTACAGGGCCTGGGGACTATGGCTACACCTTC. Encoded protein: CASSTGPGDYGYTF.

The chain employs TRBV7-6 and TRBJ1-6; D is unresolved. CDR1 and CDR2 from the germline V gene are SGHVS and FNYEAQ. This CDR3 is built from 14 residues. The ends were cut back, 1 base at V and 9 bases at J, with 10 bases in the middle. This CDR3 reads CASSLGPSGSPLHF. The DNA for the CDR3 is TGTGCCAGCAGCTTAGGGCCATCAGGTTCACCCCTCCACTTT.

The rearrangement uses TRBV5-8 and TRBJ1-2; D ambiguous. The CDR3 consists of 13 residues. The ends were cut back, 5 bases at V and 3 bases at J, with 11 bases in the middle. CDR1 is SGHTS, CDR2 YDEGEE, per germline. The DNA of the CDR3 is TGTGCCAGCAGGGTGGGCAGCTACTATGGCTACACCTTC. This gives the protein CASRVGSYYGYTF.

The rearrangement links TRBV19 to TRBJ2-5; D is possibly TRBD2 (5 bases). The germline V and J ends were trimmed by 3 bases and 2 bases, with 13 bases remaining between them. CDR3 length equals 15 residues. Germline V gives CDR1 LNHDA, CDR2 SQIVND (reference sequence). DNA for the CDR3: TGTGCCAGTAGTATCGGAGGAAACACGCAAGAGACCCAGTACTTC. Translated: CASSIGGNTQETQYF.

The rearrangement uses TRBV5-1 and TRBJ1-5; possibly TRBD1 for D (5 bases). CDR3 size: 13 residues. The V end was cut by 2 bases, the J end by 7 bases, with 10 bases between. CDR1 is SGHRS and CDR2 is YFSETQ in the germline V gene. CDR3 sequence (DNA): TGCGCCAGCAGCTTACAGGCAGGGCAGCCCCAGCATTTT. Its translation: CASSLQAGQPQHF.

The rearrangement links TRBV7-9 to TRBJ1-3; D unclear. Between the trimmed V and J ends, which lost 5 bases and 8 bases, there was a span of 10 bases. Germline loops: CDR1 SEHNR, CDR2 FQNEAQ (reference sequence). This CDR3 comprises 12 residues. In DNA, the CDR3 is TGTGCCAGCAGCCCGGAGTCATACACCATATATTTT. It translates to CASSPESYTIYF.

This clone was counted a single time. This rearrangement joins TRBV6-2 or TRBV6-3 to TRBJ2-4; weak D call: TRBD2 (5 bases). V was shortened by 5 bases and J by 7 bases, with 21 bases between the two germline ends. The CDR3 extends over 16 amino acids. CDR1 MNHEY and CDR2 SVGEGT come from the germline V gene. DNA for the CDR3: TGTGCCAGCAGTAACCCCCTAGGCCGGGGTGGGAACATTCAGTACTTC. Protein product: CASSNPLGRGGNIQYF.